The 16 T cell receptor beta chains reported below all come from one sample, sequenced in a study of T cells after yellow fever vaccination. Via MiXCR, TCRdb re-called the 5' RACE reads, giving one row per CDR3 protein. The table lists approximately 32,000 distinct CDR3 sequences, less than 8.5% of them singletons. The material was PBMCs, either bulk or a sorted T-cell subset (CD4+, CD8+, memory, or dextramer-sorted; not recorded which), obtained on the day of the first yellow fever vaccination. These receptors were taken from a man aged 18 to 30 who received the YFV17D yellow fever vaccine.

This clonotype was recorded at least ten times. CDR3 loop: CAIKTGKGSYNEQFF. In nucleotides, the CDR3 is TGTGCCATTAAAACAGGGAAAGGTTCCTACAATGAGCAGTTCTTC. This chain connects TRBV10-3 to TRBJ2-1; tentative D call: TRBD1 (6 bases). The germline V gene encodes CDR1 ENHRY and CDR2 SYGVKD. V gave up 9 bases and J gave up 1 base, with 16 bases separating them. The CDR3 has 15 residues.

Note on this clonotype: A much larger clonotype is one base distant, so this may be a read error. The J gene is TRBJ1-1, the V gene TRBV6-2 or TRBV6-3; D is unresolved. The CDR3 contains 13 residues. Per the germline V gene, CDR1 is MNHEY and CDR2 is SVGEGT. CDR3: CASSYRENTEALF. CDR3 DNA sequence: TGTGCCAGCAGTTACAGGGAGAACACTGAAGCTCTCTTT.

This clonotype was observed at least ten times. The chain combines TRBV12-3 or TRBV12-4 with TRBJ2-2, with D possibly TRBD1 on 5 matching bases. The CDR3 is made up of 15 amino acids. V was shortened by 3 bases and J by 0 bases, with 8 bases between the two germline ends. The CDR3 nucleotides are TGTGCCAGCAGTTTTCTGGGGCCGAACACCGGGGAGCTGTTTTTT. The encoded protein is CASSFLGPNTGELFF.

As concerns this clonotype: A much larger clone lies a single base off, so this may be a read error. The chain recombines TRBV28 with TRBJ2-5; D unclear. This CDR3 spans 16 amino acids. From germline, CDR1 is MDHEN and CDR2 SYDVKM. The CDR3 DNA follows: TGTGTCAGCAGTTTAGACCCAGGAAGGGACCAAGAGACCCAGTACTTC. This gives the protein CVSSLDPGRDQETQYF.

This clonotype was observed at least ten times. The rearrangement joins TRBV6-2 or TRBV6-3 to TRBJ2-5, with D possibly being TRBD2 (5 bases). V shed 5 bases and J shed 3 bases, with 16 bases lying between them. CDR3 length: 15 amino acids. Germline lookup yields CDR1 MNHEY and CDR2 SVGEGT. This CDR3 is CASSVVREFEETQYF. CDR3 DNA: TGTGCCAGCAGTGTAGTCCGGGAATTTGAAGAGACCCAGTACTTC.

This clonotype was recorded many times. The CDR3, as DNA: TGTGCCAGCAGCTTCCCGAGGGGGGACAGTTACAATGAGCAGTTCTTC. Translating it yields CASSFPRGDSYNEQFF. This chain uses TRBV7-2 with TRBJ2-1; TRBD1 might be the D (7 bases). V lost 3 bases and J 4 bases, leaving 16 bases between the germline ends. There are 16 residues in the CDR3. Germline CDR1 and CDR2: SGHTA and FQGNSA.

There are many counts of this clonotype. The chain has TRBV6-2 or TRBV6-3 and TRBJ1-5; the match to TRBD1 covers 9 bases. The CDR3 loop spans 19 amino acids. Trimming cost V 5 bases and J 3 bases; bases outside gene matches: 17. Germline lookup yields CDR1 MNHEY and CDR2 SVGEGT. This CDR3 is CASSSRKNRGRNNNQPQHF. DNA of the CDR3: TGTGCCAGCAGTAGCCGCAAAAACAGGGGGCGGAATAACAATCAGCCCCAGCATTTT.

This clonotype has a count of ten or more. This chain connects TRBV6-1 to TRBJ1-3; 9 nucleotides align to TRBD1. The junction had 6 bases not matched to a gene; V was cut back by 5 bases and J by 1 base. The CDR3 totals 16 residues. Germline V lookup: CDR1 MNHNS, CDR2 SASEGT. The CDR3 reads CASSRTGGTSGNTIYF. CDR3 nucleotide sequence: TGTGCCAGCAGTAGAACAGGGGGCACTTCTGGAAACACCATATATTTT.

This chain joins TRBV4-3 and TRBJ2-3; 8 bases align to TRBD1. V was pared by 1 base and J by 6 bases, with 6 bases of the junction left unmatched. The CDR3 length is 15 residues. Germline CDR1 LGHNA, CDR2 YSLEER. The DNA of the CDR3 is TGCGCCAGCAGCCAAGGGGGACAGGAGTGGGATACGCAGTATTTT. Protein: CASSQGGQEWDTQYF.

Judged by abundance, this clonotype is medium-sized. The chain joins TRBV4-2 to TRBJ2-7, with 11 nucleotides matching TRBD2. With V trimmed by 1 base and J by 5 bases, 7 bases remained unmatched. CDR1 and CDR2 from the germline V gene are LGHNA and YNFKEQ. The CDR3 spans 16 residues. In DNA, the CDR3 is TGTGCCAGCAGCCAAGCCGTAGCGGGGGGGCCCAACGAGCAGTACTTC. Translated: CASSQAVAGGPNEQYF.

This clonotype is medium-sized in the sample. The CDR3 protein is CASSLGASYNSPLHF. The CDR3, as DNA: TGCGCCAGCAGCTTGGGGGCGTCTTACAATTCACCCCTCCACTTT. This rearrangement joins TRBV5-1 to TRBJ1-6; D is ambiguous. Trimming cost V 0 bases and J 7 bases, with 11 bases left between them. CDR1 and CDR2 from the germline V gene are SGHRS and YFSETQ. This CDR3 has 15 amino acids. Full variable domain (outside the CDR3, taken from reference TRBV5-1 and TRBJ1-6): KAGVTQTPRYLIKTRGQQVTLSCSPISGHRSVSWYQQTPGQGLQFLFEYFSETQRNKGNFPGRFSGRQFSNSRSEMNVSTLELGDSALYLCASSLGASYNSPLHFGNGTRLTVT.

This clonotype was detected ten times or more. The V and J genes are TRBV5-1 and TRBJ2-1; a weak D match, TRBD1 (6 bases). V lost 6 bases and J 0 bases, leaving 10 bases between the germline ends. Germline V gene data show CDR1 as SGHRS and CDR2 as YFSETQ. The CDR3 is 14 amino acids. The CDR3 is CASIPDSSYNEQFF. CDR3 nucleotide sequence: TGCGCCAGCATTCCGGACAGCTCCTACAATGAGCAGTTCTTC.

The chain has TRBV4-2 and TRBJ2-3, with 10 nucleotides matching TRBD2. The CDR3 is 17 residues long. Germline-derived CDR1 and CDR2 are LGHNA and YNFKEQ. Trimming took 1 base from V and 6 from J; bases not matched to a gene: 10. The CDR3 is CASSQGSGGALGDTQYF. The CDR3, as DNA: TGTGCCAGCAGCCAAGGAAGCGGGGGGGCCTTAGGGGATACGCAGTATTTT.

Many counts were recorded for this clonotype. The V call is TRBV27, the J call TRBJ2-3; D call uncertain. V lost 5 bases and J lost 1, with 4 bases in between. CDR1 and CDR2 from the germline V gene are MNHEY and SMNVEV (reference sequence). This CDR3 has 12 amino acids. The DNA for the CDR3 is TGTGCCAGCAGTCCACGCACAGATACGCAGTATTTT. It is translated as CASSPRTDTQYF.

A word on this clonotype: A read error may be the cause here, since a much bigger clone is one base away. The chain is built from TRBV5-1 and TRBJ2-3; possibly TRBD2 for D (5 bases). The CDR3 sequence is 15 residues long. The germline CDR1 and CDR2 sequences are SGHRS and YFSETQ. The CDR3 sequence: CASSFTGPSKDTQYF. The DNA of the CDR3 is TGCGCCAGCAGCTTCACCGGGCCTAGCAAAGATACGCAGTATTTT.

This clonotype was picked up many times. The V gene is TRBV4-3, the J gene TRBJ2-1; D possibly uses TRBD1 or TRBD2 (5 bases each). With 4 bases removed from V and 5 bases from J, the gap between germline ends came to 9 bases. Germline CDR1 reads LGHNA; CDR2 reads YSLEER. The CDR3 length is 13 residues. The CDR3 here is CASSLGPNNEQFF. DNA for the CDR3: TGCGCCAGCAGCCTGGGACCAAACAATGAGCAGTTCTTC.